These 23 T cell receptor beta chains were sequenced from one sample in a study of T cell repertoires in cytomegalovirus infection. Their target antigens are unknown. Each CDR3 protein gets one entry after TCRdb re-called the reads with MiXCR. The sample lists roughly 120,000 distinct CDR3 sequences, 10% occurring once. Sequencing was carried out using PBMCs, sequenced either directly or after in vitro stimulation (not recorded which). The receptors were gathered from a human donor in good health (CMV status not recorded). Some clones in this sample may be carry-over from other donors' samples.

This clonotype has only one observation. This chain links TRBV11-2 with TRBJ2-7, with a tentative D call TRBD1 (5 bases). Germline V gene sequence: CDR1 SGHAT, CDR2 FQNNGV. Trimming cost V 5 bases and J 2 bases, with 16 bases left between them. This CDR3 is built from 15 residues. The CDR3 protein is CASSHEETDTYEQYV. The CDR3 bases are TGTGCCAGCAGCCATGAGGAGACAGACACCTACGAGCAGTACGTC.

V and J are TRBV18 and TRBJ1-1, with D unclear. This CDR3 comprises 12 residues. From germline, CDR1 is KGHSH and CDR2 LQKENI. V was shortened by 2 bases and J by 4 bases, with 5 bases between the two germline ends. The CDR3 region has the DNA TGTGCCAGCTCACCATGGGGCACTGAAGCTTTCTTT. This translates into CASSPWGTEAFF.

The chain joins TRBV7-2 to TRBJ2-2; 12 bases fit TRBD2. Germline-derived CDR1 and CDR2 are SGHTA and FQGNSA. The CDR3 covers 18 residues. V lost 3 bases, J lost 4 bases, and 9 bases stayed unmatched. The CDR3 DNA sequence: TGTGCCAGCAGCTTGCTAGCGGGAGGGCCGGGCGTCACCGGGGAGCTGTTTTTT. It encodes CASSLLAGGPGVTGELFF.

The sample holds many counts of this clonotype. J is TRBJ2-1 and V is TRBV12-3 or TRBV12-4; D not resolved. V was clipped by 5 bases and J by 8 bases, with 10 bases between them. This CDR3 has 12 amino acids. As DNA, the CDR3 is TGTGCCAGCAGTCTCGGTTGGGATGAGCAGTTCTTC. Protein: CASSLGWDEQFF.

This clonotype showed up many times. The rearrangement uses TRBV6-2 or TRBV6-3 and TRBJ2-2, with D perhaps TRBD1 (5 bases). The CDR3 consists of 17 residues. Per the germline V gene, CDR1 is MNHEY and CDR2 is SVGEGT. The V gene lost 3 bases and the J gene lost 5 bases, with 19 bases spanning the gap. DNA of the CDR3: TGTGCCAGCAGTTATTTCCAGGGAAACGTTCGGACCGGGGAGCTGTTTTTT. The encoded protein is CASSYFQGNVRTGELFF.

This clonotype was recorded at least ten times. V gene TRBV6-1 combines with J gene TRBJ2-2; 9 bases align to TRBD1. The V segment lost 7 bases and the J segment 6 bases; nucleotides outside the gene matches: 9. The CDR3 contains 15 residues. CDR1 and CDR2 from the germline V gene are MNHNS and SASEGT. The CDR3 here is CASKVGQGPAGELFF. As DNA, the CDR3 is TGTGCCAGCAAGGTGGGACAGGGACCCGCCGGGGAGCTGTTTTTT.

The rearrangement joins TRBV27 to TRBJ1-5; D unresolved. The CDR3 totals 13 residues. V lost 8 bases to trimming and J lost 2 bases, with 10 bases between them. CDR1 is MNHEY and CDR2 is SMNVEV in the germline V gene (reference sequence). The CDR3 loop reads CASRDSGNQPQHF. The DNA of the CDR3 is TGTGCCAGCCGGGATTCGGGCAATCAGCCCCAGCATTTT.

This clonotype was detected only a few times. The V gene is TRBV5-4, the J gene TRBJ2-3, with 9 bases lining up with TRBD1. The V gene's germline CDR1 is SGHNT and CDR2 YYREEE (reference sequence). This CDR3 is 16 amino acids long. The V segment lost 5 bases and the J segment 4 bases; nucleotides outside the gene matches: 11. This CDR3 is CASRVRTGAGADTQYF. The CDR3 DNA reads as TGTGCCAGCAGAGTAAGGACAGGGGCTGGCGCAGATACGCAGTATTTT.

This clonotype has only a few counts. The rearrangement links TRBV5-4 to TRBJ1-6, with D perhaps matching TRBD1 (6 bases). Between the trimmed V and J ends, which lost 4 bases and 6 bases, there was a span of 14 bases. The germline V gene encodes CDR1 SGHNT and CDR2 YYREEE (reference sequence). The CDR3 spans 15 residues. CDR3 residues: CASSPTGLSNSPLHF. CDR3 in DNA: TGTGCCAGCAGCCCTACAGGGTTGAGTAATTCACCCCTCCACTTT.

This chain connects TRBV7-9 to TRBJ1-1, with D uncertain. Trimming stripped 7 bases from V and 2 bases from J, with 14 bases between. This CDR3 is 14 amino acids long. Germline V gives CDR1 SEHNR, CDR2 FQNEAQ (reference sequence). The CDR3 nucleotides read TGTGCCAGCAATGTCCCGCGGGTTAACACTGAAGCTTTCTTT. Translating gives CASNVPRVNTEAFF. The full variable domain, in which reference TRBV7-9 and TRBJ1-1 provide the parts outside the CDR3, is DTGVSQNPRHKITKRGQNVTFRCDPISEHNRLYWYRQTLGQGPEFLTYFQNEAQLEKSRLLSDRFSAERPKGSFSTLEIQRTEQGDSAMYLCASNVPRVNTEAFFGQGTRLTVV.

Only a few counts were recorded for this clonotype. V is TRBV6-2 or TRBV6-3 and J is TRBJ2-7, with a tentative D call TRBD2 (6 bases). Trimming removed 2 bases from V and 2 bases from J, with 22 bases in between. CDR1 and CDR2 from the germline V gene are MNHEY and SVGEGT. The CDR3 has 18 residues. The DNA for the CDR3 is TGTGCCAGCAGTTACCTCCCTACGAGGCGGGAACTTCCCTACGAGCAGTACTTC. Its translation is CASSYLPTRRELPYEQYF.

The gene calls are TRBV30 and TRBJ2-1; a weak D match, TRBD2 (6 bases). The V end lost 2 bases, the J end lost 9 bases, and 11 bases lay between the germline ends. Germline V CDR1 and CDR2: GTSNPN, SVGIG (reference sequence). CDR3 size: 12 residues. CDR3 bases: TGTGCCTGGAGTCCCCGAGCGGGTGAGCAGTTCTTC. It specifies CAWSPRAGEQFF.

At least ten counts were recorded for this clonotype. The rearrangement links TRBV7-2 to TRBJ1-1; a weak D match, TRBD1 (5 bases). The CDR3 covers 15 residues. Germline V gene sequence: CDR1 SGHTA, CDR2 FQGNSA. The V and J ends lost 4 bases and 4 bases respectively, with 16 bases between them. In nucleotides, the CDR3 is TGTGCCAGCAGCTCCCAGCATGGGGGGGGCACTGAAGCTTTCTTT. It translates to CASSSQHGGGTEAFF. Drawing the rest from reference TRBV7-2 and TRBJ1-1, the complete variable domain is GAGVSQSPSNKVTEKGKDVELRCDPISGHTALYWYRQSLGQGLEFLIYFQGNSAPDKSGLPSDRFSAERTGGSVSTLTIQRTQQEDSAVYLCASSSQHGGGTEAFFGQGTRLTVV.

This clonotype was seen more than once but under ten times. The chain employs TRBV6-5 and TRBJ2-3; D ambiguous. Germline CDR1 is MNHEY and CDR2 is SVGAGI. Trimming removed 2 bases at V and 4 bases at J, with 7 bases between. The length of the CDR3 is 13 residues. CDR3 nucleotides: TGTGCCAGCAGTTACAGGGTTGCAGATACGCAGTATTTT. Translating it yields CASSYRVADTQYF.

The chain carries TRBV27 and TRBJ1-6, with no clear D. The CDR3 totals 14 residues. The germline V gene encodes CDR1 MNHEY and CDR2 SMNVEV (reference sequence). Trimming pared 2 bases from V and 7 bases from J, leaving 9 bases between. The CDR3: CASSLRTDNSPLHF. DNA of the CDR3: TGTGCCAGCAGTTTAAGGACGGACAATTCACCCCTCCACTTT.

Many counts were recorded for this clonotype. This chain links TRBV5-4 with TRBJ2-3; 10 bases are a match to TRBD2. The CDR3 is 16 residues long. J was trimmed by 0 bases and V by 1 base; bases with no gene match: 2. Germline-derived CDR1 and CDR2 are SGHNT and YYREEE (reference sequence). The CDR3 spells CASSLKLAGSTDTQYF. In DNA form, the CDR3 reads TGTGCCAGCAGCTTGAAACTAGCGGGAAGCACAGATACGCAGTATTTT.

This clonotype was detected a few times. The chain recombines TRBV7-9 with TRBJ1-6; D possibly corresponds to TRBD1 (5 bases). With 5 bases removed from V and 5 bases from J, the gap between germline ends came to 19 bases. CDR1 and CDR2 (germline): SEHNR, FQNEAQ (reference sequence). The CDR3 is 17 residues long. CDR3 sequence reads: CASSVGRGAKDNSPLHF. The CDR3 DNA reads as TGTGCCAGCAGCGTCGGCCGAGGGGCCAAGGATAATTCACCCCTCCACTTT.

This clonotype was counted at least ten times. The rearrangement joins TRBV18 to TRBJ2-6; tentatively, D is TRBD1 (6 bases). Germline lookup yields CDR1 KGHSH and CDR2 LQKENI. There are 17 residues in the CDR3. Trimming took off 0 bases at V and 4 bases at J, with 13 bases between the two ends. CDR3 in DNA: TGTGCCAGCTCACCACCAGGGGGTACAGCCGGGGCCAACGTCCTGACTTTC. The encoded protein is CASSPPGGTAGANVLTF.

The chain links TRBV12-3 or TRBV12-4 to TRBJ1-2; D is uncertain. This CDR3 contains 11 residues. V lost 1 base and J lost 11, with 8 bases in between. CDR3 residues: CASSLGVSYTF. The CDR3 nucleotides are TGTGCCAGCAGTTTAGGGGTCTCTTACACCTTC.

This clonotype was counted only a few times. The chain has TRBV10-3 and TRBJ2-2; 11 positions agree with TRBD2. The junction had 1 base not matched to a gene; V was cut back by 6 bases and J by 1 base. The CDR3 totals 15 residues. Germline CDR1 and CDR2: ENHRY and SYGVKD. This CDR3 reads CAISGTSGNTGELFF. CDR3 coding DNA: TGTGCCATCAGCGGGACTAGCGGGAACACCGGGGAGCTGTTTTTT.

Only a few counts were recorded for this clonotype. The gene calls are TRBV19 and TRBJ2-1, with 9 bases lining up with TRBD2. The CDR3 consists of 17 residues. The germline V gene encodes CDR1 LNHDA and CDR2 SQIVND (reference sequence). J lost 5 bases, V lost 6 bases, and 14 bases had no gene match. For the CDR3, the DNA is TGTGCCAGTAGCTGGGACATGGCTAGCGGGATTAACAATGAGCAGTTCTTC. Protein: CASSWDMASGINNEQFF. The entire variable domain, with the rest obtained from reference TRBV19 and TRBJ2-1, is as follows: DGGITQSPKYLFRKEGQNVTLSCEQNLNHDAMYWYRQDPGQGLRLIYYSQIVNDFQKGDIAEGYSVSREKKESFPLTVTSAQKNPTAFYLCASSWDMASGINNEQFFGPGTRLTVL.

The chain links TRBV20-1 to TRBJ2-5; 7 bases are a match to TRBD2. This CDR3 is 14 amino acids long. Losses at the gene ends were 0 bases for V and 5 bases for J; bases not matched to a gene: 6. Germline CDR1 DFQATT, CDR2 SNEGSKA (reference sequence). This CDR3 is CSARDSGLEETQYF. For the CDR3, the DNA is TGCAGTGCTAGAGACAGCGGACTAGAGGAGACCCAGTACTTC.

CDR3 region: CASIRGAGGTDTQYF. The CDR3 nucleotides are TGTGCCAGCATTCGAGGGGCGGGCGGCACAGATACGCAGTATTTT. The chain combines TRBV27 with TRBJ2-3, with D possibly called TRBD1 or TRBD2 (5 bases each). Trimming left V 7 bases short and J 1 base short, with 15 bases between. The CDR3 length is 15 residues. In germline, CDR1 is MNHEY, CDR2 SMNVEV (reference sequence).